Listed here is a single T cell receptor (beta chain). Its target is not known. An end of the junction differs from the germline gene, which may be a read error. The data were taken from a study of cytomegalovirus exposure and HLA in healthy donors. General study findings and limits: Prediction of most subjects' HLA-A and HLA-B alleles by TCR beta sequences was reportedly accurate. The study flagged roughly 160 TCR beta chains as cytomegalovirus-associated. Solely CMV serostatus was available to characterize immune exposure.

The germline V gene has CDR1 GTSNPN and CDR2 SVGIG (reference sequence). The CDR3 consists of 15 residues. Both 60 Vbeta primers and 13 Jbeta primers went into the PCR. Original analysis: Around 11 million of tens of millions of unique TCR beta chains were shared, per a later count. The method was immunoSEQ multiplex PCR; TCRdb's version includes in-frame clones alone and lacks a portion of them. The V and J calls and the clone size are those of that table, but D and trimming were determined from the DNA. This table lists around 50,000 clones. Input material: PBMCs. This chain joins TRBV30 and TRBJ1-6; 10 nucleotides agree with TRBD1. This receptor was taken from a woman aged 40 to 49 in good health and CMV-seronegative. CDR3 nucleotides: TGTGCCGGGAGTTCTTGGGACAGGGGTAATTCACCCCTCCACTTT. This codes for CAGSSWDRGNSPLHF.